The next 25 T cell receptor beta chains were all read from a single sample in a study of blood T cell repertoires in COVID-19. TCRdb keeps only in-frame clones here, not all; method: immunoSEQ multiplex PCR. The sample has 120,000 to 150,000 clones, approximately 87% seen once. Sequencing used peripheral blood. The receptors shown here come from a man aged 45-60 years who had recovered from COVID-19.

This clone was detected once. This chain connects TRBV12-3 or TRBV12-4 to TRBJ1-5, with D unclear. The CDR3 covers 12 residues. V shed 0 bases and J shed 10 bases, with 7 bases lying between them. As DNA, the CDR3 is TGTGCCAGCAGTTTAGCCCCGGGTCCCCAGCATTTT. Amino acids: CASSLAPGPQHF.

The rearrangement joins TRBV30 to TRBJ2-2; 8 bases fit TRBD2. Per germline, CDR1 GTSNPN and CDR2 SVGIG (reference sequence). Unmatched junction bases numbered 2, after V lost 4 bases and J lost 1 base. The CDR3 is made up of 14 amino acids. For the CDR3, the DNA is TGTGCCTGGACTCGGGGGGGGAACACCGGGGAGCTGTTTTTT. This gives the protein CAWTRGGNTGELFF.

The rearrangement links TRBV5-1 to TRBJ2-2; weak D call: TRBD1 (6 bases). Trimming took off 3 bases at V and 7 bases at J, with 22 bases between the two ends. The CDR3 is made up of 17 amino acids. The germline V gene encodes CDR1 SGHRS and CDR2 YFSETQ. CDR3 region: CASSSGANRVFGGELFF. The DNA of the CDR3 is TGCGCCAGCAGCTCAGGAGCAAACAGGGTCTTCGGCGGGGAGCTGTTTTTT.

The chain couples TRBV9 to TRBJ1-3; 8 nucleotides line up with TRBD1. Germline assignment: CDR1 SGDLS and CDR2 YYNGEE. With 2 bases clipped from V and 3 bases from J, the junction kept 7 bases outside the gene matches. There are 16 residues in the CDR3. CDR3 in amino acids: CASSVQDRVDGNTIYF. The DNA of the CDR3 is TGTGCCAGCAGCGTTCAGGACAGGGTTGATGGAAACACCATATATTTT.

This clone came up once. CDR3 amino acids: CASSIGRVPETQYF. CDR3 coding DNA: TGTGCCAGTAGTATAGGTCGGGTCCCGGAGACCCAGTACTTC. The chain recombines TRBV19 with TRBJ2-5; D gene ambiguous. This CDR3 spans 14 amino acids. Trimming took off 1 base at V and 5 bases at J, with 11 bases between the two ends. Germline V gene sequence: CDR1 LNHDA, CDR2 SQIVND (reference sequence). Supplemented by reference TRBV19 and TRBJ2-5, the full variable domain reads DGGITQSPKYLFRKEGQNVTLSCEQNLNHDAMYWYRQDPGQGLRLIYYSQIVNDFQKGDIAEGYSVSREKKESFPLTVTSAQKNPTAFYLCASSIGRVPETQYFGPGTRLLVL.

V is TRBV7-2 and J is TRBJ2-5; 7 bases are shared with TRBD2. Germline lookup yields CDR1 SGHTA and CDR2 FQGNSA. The CDR3 loop spans 15 amino acids. With V trimmed by 5 bases and J by 2 bases, 8 bases remained unmatched. The CDR3 sequence is CASSIQAGEQETQYF. The CDR3 bases are TGTGCCAGCAGCATACAGGCGGGGGAACAAGAGACCCAGTACTTC.

The chain couples TRBV5-1 to TRBJ1-6; D gene unclear. From germline, CDR1 is SGHRS and CDR2 YFSETQ. Trimming cost V 0 bases and J 5 bases, with 9 bases left between them. The CDR3 sequence is 15 residues long. Here the CDR3 DNA reads TGCGCCAGCAGCTTGGGCCTCCGCGATAATTCACCCCTCCACTTT. Its translation is CASSLGLRDNSPLHF.

The rearrangement uses TRBV19 and TRBJ2-5; perhaps TRBD2 as D (6 bases). Trimming removed 0 bases at V and 4 bases at J, with 12 bases between. Germline V gene data show CDR1 as LNHDA and CDR2 as SQIVND (reference sequence). This CDR3 region has 15 residues. The CDR3 protein is CASSIEGGDRETQYF. The CDR3 DNA follows: TGTGCCAGTAGTATAGAAGGAGGGGATCGAGAGACCCAGTACTTC.

This rearrangement joins TRBV9 to TRBJ2-7, with TRBD2 matching 7 bases. Trimming removed 3 bases from V and 3 bases from J; junction bases left unmatched: 3. The CDR3 consists of 13 residues. The germline V gene has CDR1 SGDLS and CDR2 YYNGEE. The CDR3 DNA follows: TGTGCCAGCAGCGCGGGGACTAACTACGAGCAGTACTTC. Its protein product is CASSAGTNYEQYF.

This clone was seen once. The DNA for the CDR3 is TGTGCCAGCAGGGCCGGGACAGGCCGCACCTACGAGCAGTACTTC. It encodes CASRAGTGRTYEQYF. J is TRBJ2-7 and V is TRBV5-4; 8 bases map to TRBD1. This CDR3 comprises 15 residues. Looked up from germline, CDR1 is SGHNT and CDR2 is YYREEE (reference sequence). The V segment lost 5 bases and the J segment 2 bases; nucleotides outside the gene matches: 9.

A single count supports this clone. The chain recombines TRBV4-1 with TRBJ1-4, with unresolved D. The CDR3 has 16 residues. Germline V gives CDR1 MGHRA, CDR2 YSYEKL. The V end lost 0 bases, the J end lost 2 bases, and 10 bases lay between the germline ends. CDR3 sequence reads: CASSQDLRETNEKLFF. The CDR3 bases are TGCGCCAGCAGCCAAGATTTGAGGGAGACTAATGAAAAACTGTTTTTT.

The rearrangement links TRBV4-1 to TRBJ1-3; TRBD1 is a possible D gene (6 bases). V was pared by 7 bases and J by 0 bases, with 10 bases between. The CDR3 spans 14 residues. The germline V gene has CDR1 MGHRA and CDR2 YSYEKL. The CDR3 DNA follows: TGCGCCAGCACAACAGGGAACTCTGGAAACACCATATATTTT. The encoded protein is CASTTGNSGNTIYF.

The chain links TRBV5-5 to TRBJ2-6; tentatively, D is TRBD2 (5 bases). This CDR3 has 17 amino acids. Germline loops: CDR1 SGHKS, CDR2 YYEKEE (reference sequence). Between the trimmed V and J ends, which lost 2 bases and 0 bases, there was a span of 12 bases. The CDR3 here is CASSLGVGNSGANVLTF. The CDR3 nucleotides are TGTGCCAGCAGCTTAGGTGTCGGGAACTCTGGGGCCAACGTCCTGACTTTC.

The rearrangement uses TRBV12-3 or TRBV12-4 and TRBJ1-2; no definite D call. V lost 2 bases and J lost 7, with 8 bases in between. The CDR3 runs to 12 residues. CDR3 sequence: CASSLYPGGYTF. The CDR3 nucleotides read TGTGCCAGCAGTTTATATCCGGGTGGCTACACCTTC.

The chain employs TRBV6-2 or TRBV6-3 and TRBJ2-7, with 7 bases aligning to TRBD2. Losses at the gene ends were 6 bases for V and 3 bases for J; bases not matched to a gene: 11. The germline V gene encodes CDR1 MNHEY and CDR2 SVGEGT. The CDR3 is 15 amino acids. CDR3 DNA: TGTGCCAGCAGCCCGGGAGGAGCCTCCCTCTACGAGCAGTACTTC. Residues: CASSPGGASLYEQYF.

The gene calls are TRBV5-5 and TRBJ2-4; 9 bases line up with TRBD2. The CDR3 has 14 residues. V gave up 2 bases and J gave up 8 bases; unmatched junction bases: 5. Germline V lookup: CDR1 SGHKS, CDR2 YYEKEE (reference sequence). The CDR3 DNA is TGTGCCAGCAGCTTATACACTAGCGGGTACATTCAGTACTTC. This codes for CASSLYTSGYIQYF.

This clone showed up just once. This chain joins TRBV4-1 and TRBJ2-7; possible D gene TRBD2, 5 bases. V was clipped by 2 bases and J by 3 bases, with 11 bases between them. Germline-derived CDR1 and CDR2 are MGHRA and YSYEKL. The CDR3 runs to 14 residues. The CDR3 nucleotides are TGCGCCAGCAGCCAAAGGACTGGAATCTACGAGCAGTACTTC. Translated, it gives CASSQRTGIYEQYF.

J is TRBJ2-2 and V is TRBV6-2 or TRBV6-3; possibly TRBD1 for D (6 bases). CDR3 size: 16 residues. Germline CDR1 MNHEY, CDR2 SVGEGT. The V and J ends lost 5 bases and 3 bases respectively, with 16 bases between them. This CDR3 is CASSDQGLDYTGELFF. The CDR3 DNA reads TGTGCCAGCAGTGACCAGGGGTTGGACTACACCGGGGAGCTGTTTTTT.

CDR3 residues: CASSSPRRGGTQYF. The DNA for the CDR3 is TGTGCCAGCAGCTCCCCCAGGAGGGGTGGTACGCAGTATTTT. The chain uses TRBV11-2 and TRBJ2-3; D might be TRBD2 (6 bases). This CDR3 region has 14 residues. Trimming cost V 4 bases and J 8 bases, with 16 bases left between them. Per the germline V gene, CDR1 is SGHAT and CDR2 is FQNNGV.

This chain joins TRBV5-6 and TRBJ1-2; D is perhaps TRBD1 (6 bases). The CDR3 contains 13 residues. Germline values: CDR1 SGHDT, CDR2 YYEEEE. The V end lost 8 bases, the J end lost 5 bases, and 16 bases lay between the germline ends. This CDR3 reads CASSTGTYYGYTF. The CDR3 coding sequence is TGTGCCAGTTCAACAGGGACGTATTATGGCTACACCTTC.

This rearrangement joins TRBV10-3 to TRBJ2-3, with TRBD2 matching over 11 bases. J lost 3 bases, V lost 8 bases, and 1 base had no gene match. Germline CDR1 reads ENHRY; CDR2 reads SYGVKD. CDR3 length equals 13 residues. This chain's CDR3 is CAIGTSGTDTQYF. The CDR3, as DNA: TGTGCCATCGGGACTAGCGGAACAGATACGCAGTATTTT.

The chain carries TRBV5-1 and TRBJ1-2; D perhaps matches TRBD1 (5 bases). The CDR3 contains 13 residues. Germline V gene sequence: CDR1 SGHRS, CDR2 YFSETQ. V shed 2 bases and J shed 9 bases, with 14 bases lying between them. The CDR3, as DNA: TGCGCCAGCAGCTTTGGAACCGACAGCCGCTACACCTTC. Its translation is CASSFGTDSRYTF.

The chain has TRBV7-2 and TRBJ2-1, with 8 bases aligning to TRBD1. The CDR3 is 15 amino acids. Trimming cost V 1 base and J 9 bases; bases outside gene matches: 8. Germline V lookup: CDR1 SGHTA, CDR2 FQGNSA. CDR3 bases: TGTGCCAGCAGCTTAGTGGGACAGGTCATCGGTGAGCAGTTCTTC. Translation gives CASSLVGQVIGEQFF.

This sequence joins TRBV20-1 and TRBJ2-1, with D uncertain. The germline V gene encodes CDR1 DFQATT and CDR2 SNEGSKA (reference sequence). The CDR3 loop spans 11 amino acids. V lost 5 bases, J lost 8 bases, and 10 bases lay in between. The CDR3 protein is CSAANPDEQFF. CDR3 DNA sequence: TGCAGTGCTGCTAATCCCGATGAGCAGTTCTTC.

V is TRBV2 and J is TRBJ1-6; the D gene is possibly TRBD1 (6 bases). The CDR3 sequence is 15 residues long. Trimming left V 7 bases short and J 5 bases short, with 15 bases between. Germline loops: CDR1 SNHLY, CDR2 FYNNEI. The CDR3 reads CASTTGSGDNSPLHF. As DNA, the CDR3 is TGTGCCAGCACAACAGGGAGTGGGGATAATTCACCCCTCCACTTT.